The T cell receptor beta chain described here comes from a study of T cell responses to AZD1222 COVID-19 vaccine. General study results and limits: Baseline seropositivity occurred in only six AZD1222 recipients.

About this clone: Its antigen is still unknown.

Only in-frame clones appear in the TCRdb table, and some are missing; sequencing was by immunoSEQ multiplex PCR. Here the sample spans 100,000 to 150,000 clones, approximately 91% being singletons. Per the germline V gene, CDR1 is PRHDT and CDR2 is FYEKMQ (reference sequence). Trimming removed 4 bases from V and 14 bases from J, with 13 bases in between. The CDR3 has 11 residues. The chain employs TRBV13 and TRBJ2-3, with D hard to call. The specimen was peripheral blood, collected on day 0 of AZD1222 vaccination. The sequence was collected from an adult in good health. CDR3 in DNA: TGTGCCAGCAGCTCTAGTAGTATACCGTATTTT. Its translation is CASSSSSIPYF.